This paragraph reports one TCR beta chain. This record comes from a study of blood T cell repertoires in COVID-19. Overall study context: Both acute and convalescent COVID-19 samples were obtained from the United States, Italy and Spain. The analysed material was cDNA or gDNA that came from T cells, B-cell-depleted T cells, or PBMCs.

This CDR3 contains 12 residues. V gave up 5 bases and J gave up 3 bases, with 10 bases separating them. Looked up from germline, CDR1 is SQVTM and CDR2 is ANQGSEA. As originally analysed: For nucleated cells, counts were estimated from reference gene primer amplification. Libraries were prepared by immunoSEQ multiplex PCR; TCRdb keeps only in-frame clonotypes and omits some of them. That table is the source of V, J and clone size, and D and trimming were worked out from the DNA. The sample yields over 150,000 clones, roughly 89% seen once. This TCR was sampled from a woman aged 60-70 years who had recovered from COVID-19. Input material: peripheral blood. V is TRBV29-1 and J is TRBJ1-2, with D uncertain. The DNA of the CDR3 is TGCAGCGTTTGGTATACATACTATGGCTACACCTTC. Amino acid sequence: CSVWYTYYGYTF. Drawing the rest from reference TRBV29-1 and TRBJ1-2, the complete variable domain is SAVISQKPSRDICQRGTSLTIQCQVDSQVTMMFWYRQQPGQSLTLIATANQGSEATYESGFVIDKFPISRPNLTFSTLTVSNMSPEDSSIYLCSVWYTYYGYTFGSGTRLTVV.